This TCR beta chain was identified during a study of blood T cell repertoires in COVID-19. Some clones are missing from TCRdb's copy, which holds only in-frame ones; the method was immunoSEQ multiplex PCR. The sample holds roughly 110,000 clones, roughly four fifths seen once. Comments on this clone: Compared with germline, one end of the junction differs, possibly owing to a read error.

This CDR3 contains 13 residues. Germline V gene data show CDR1 as GTSNPN and CDR2 as SVGIG (reference sequence). The sequencing sample was made of peripheral blood. The genes are TRBV30 and TRBJ2-2, with a weak D call TRBD2 (5 bases). The origin of this receptor is a woman between 55 and 75 years old with acute or convalescent COVID-19. The CDR3 loop reads CAWRGFSTGELLF. CDR3 bases: TGTGCCTGGAGGGGGTTCTCCACCGGGGAGCTGCTTTTT.